The present T cell receptor (beta chain) was sequenced within a study of blood T cell repertoires in COVID-19. Study details: Italy, Spain and the United States were the sources of the convalescent and acute COVID-19 samples.

The CDR3 is 14 amino acids. V shed 1 base and J 7 bases; nucleotides not matched to a gene: 6. The germline V gene encodes CDR1 SGHTA and CDR2 FQGNSA. How the authors handled the data: Nucleated cell number was recorded as an estimate derived from reference gene primer amplification. The repertoire was sequenced with immunoSEQ multiplex PCR; TCRdb's copy has only in-frame clones and lacks some. V and J calls plus clone size are reproduced from that table; the DNA served to infer D and trimming. The table includes tens of thousands of clones, 86% detected once. Sequencing was done on a sample of peripheral blood. This TCR was recovered from an older man in a cohort sampled during active COVID-19. The chain recombines TRBV7-2 with TRBJ2-7; 8 nucleotides line up with TRBD1. CDR3 loop: CASSLVQGALEQYF. CDR3 sequence (DNA): TGTGCCAGCAGCTTAGTCCAGGGGGCTCTTGAGCAGTACTTC.